The 10 T cell receptor beta chains below all came from one sample that was sequenced in a study of T cell clones after liver transplantation. The assay was immunoSEQ multiplex PCR, and TCRdb's table has in-frame clones only and misses some. The data contain about 25,000 clones, around two thirds of them singletons. This specimen consisted of CD4+ T cells from blood, obtained before liver transplant. The receptor set was obtained from a human donor who received a liver transplant.

The chain combines TRBV18 with TRBJ2-1; no reliable D call. In germline, CDR1 is KGHSH, CDR2 LQKENI. The CDR3 is made up of 14 amino acids. Deletions cut 2 bases from V and 4 bases from J, with 9 bases between. In DNA, the CDR3 is TGTGCCAGCTCACCAGCCTCCGTATACAATGAGCAGTTCTTC. This translates into CASSPASVYNEQFF.

The chain is built from TRBV27 and TRBJ2-7, with D maybe TRBD1 (6 bases). Germline V CDR1 and CDR2: MNHEY, SMNVEV (reference sequence). The CDR3 consists of 13 residues. The ends were cut back, 8 bases at V and 2 bases at J, with 13 bases in the middle. The CDR3 DNA is TGTGCCAGCCGGGCAGGGGATCCCTACGAGCAGTACTTC. Its translation is CASRAGDPYEQYF.

This clone was counted only a few times. The V gene is TRBV13, the J gene TRBJ2-2, with D perhaps TRBD1 (8 bases). Per germline, CDR1 PRHDT and CDR2 FYEKMQ (reference sequence). The CDR3 length is 15 residues. The V gene lost 4 bases and the J gene lost 4 bases, with 13 bases spanning the gap. For the CDR3, the DNA is TGTGCCAGCAGCTGGACAGGGAGGGTCACCGGGGAGCTGTTTTTT. Translated: CASSWTGRVTGELFF.

A single count supports this clone. The chain employs TRBV9 and TRBJ2-1, with 10 bases matching TRBD2. Germline V CDR1 and CDR2: SGDLS, YYNGEE. This CDR3 is built from 16 residues. V trimming: 0 bases; J trimming: 6 bases; junction bases outside the gene matches: 6. The CDR3, as DNA: TGTGCCAGCAGCGTAGGGGCTAGCGGGAGAGGCAATGAGCAGTTCTTC. Protein: CASSVGASGRGNEQFF.

A few counts support this clone. This chain links TRBV18 with TRBJ2-3, with 9 bases fitting TRBD2. With 2 bases clipped from V and 3 bases from J, the junction kept 0 bases outside the gene matches. The germline V gene encodes CDR1 KGHSH and CDR2 LQKENI. The CDR3 sequence is 14 residues long. In DNA form, the CDR3 reads TGTGCCAGCTCACCAACTAGCGGGACAGATACGCAGTATTTT. It yields the protein CASSPTSGTDTQYF.

This rearrangement joins TRBV6-1 to TRBJ1-5, with TRBD1 matching over 8 bases. The length of the CDR3 is 14 residues. Per the germline V gene, CDR1 is MNHNS and CDR2 is SASEGT. V was pared by 4 bases and J by 2 bases, with 1 base of the junction left unmatched. This CDR3 is CASSGGQGNQPQHF. For the CDR3, the DNA is TGTGCCAGCAGTGGGGGACAGGGCAATCAGCCCCAGCATTTT.

The chain combines TRBV5-4 with TRBJ2-3, with D tentatively TRBD1 or TRBD2 (5 bases each). From germline, CDR1 is SGHNT and CDR2 YYREEE (reference sequence). This CDR3 has 12 residues. V lost 3 bases to trimming and J lost 7 bases, with 9 bases between them. CDR3 sequence: CASSWDHNTQYF. CDR3 sequence (DNA): TGTGCCAGCAGCTGGGACCATAATACGCAGTATTTT.

There are a few counts of this clone. The chain recombines TRBV6-6 with TRBJ1-5; 9 nucleotides agree with TRBD1. V was pared by 8 bases and J by 1 base, with 0 bases of the junction left unmatched. The CDR3 totals 13 residues. Germline V lookup: CDR1 MNHNY, CDR2 SVGAGI (reference sequence). The CDR3 loop reads CASGQGSNQPQHF. The CDR3 DNA reads TGTGCCAGCGGACAGGGGAGCAATCAGCCCCAGCATTTT.

The chain is built from TRBV7-2 and TRBJ2-2; D ambiguous. From germline, CDR1 is SGHTA and CDR2 FQGNSA. The CDR3 is 14 residues long. V was clipped by 1 base and J by 4 bases, with 7 bases between them. CDR3 nucleotides: TGTGCCAGCAGCTTAGGGCAGTCCACCGGGGAGCTGTTTTTT. Amino acid sequence: CASSLGQSTGELFF. Complete variable domain (other parts from reference TRBV7-2 and TRBJ2-2): GAGVSQSPSNKVTEKGKDVELRCDPISGHTALYWYRQSLGQGLEFLIYFQGNSAPDKSGLPSDRFSAERTGGSVSTLTIQRTQQEDSAVYLCASSLGQSTGELFFGEGSRLTVL.

V and J are TRBV29-1 and TRBJ2-5, with 8 bases identical to TRBD1. The CDR3 runs to 12 residues. Looked up from germline, CDR1 is SQVTM and CDR2 is ANQGSEA. The V gene end was trimmed by 6 bases and the J gene end by 4 bases; junction bases not matched to a gene: 4. The CDR3 DNA is TGCAGCGTCGGACAGGGCCTAGAGACCCAGTACTTC. Translating gives CSVGQGLETQYF.